The source of this T cell receptor beta chain is a study of blood T cell repertoires in COVID-19. Only in-frame clones appear in the TCRdb table, and some are missing; sequencing was by immunoSEQ multiplex PCR. The table lists about 91,000 clones, around 90% of them singletons. V lost 2 bases, J lost 2 bases, and 10 bases lay in between. The CDR3 runs 15 residues. CDR1 is SGHAT, CDR2 FQNNGV, per germline. Sequenced sample: peripheral blood. The TCR originated in a woman older than 75 with active COVID-19. V gene TRBV11-2 combines with J gene TRBJ2-1; D may be TRBD1 (5 bases). CDR3: CASSLWTLTYNEQFF. The CDR3 DNA sequence: TGTGCCAGCAGCTTATGGACACTTACCTACAATGAGCAGTTCTTC. Together with reference TRBV11-2 and TRBJ2-1, the CDR3 gives the full variable domain: EAGVAQSPRYKIIEKRQSVAFWCNPISGHATLYWYQQILGQGPKLLIQFQNNGVVDDSQLPKDRFSAERLKGVDSTLKIQPAKLEDSAVYLCASSLWTLTYNEQFFGPGTRLTVL.